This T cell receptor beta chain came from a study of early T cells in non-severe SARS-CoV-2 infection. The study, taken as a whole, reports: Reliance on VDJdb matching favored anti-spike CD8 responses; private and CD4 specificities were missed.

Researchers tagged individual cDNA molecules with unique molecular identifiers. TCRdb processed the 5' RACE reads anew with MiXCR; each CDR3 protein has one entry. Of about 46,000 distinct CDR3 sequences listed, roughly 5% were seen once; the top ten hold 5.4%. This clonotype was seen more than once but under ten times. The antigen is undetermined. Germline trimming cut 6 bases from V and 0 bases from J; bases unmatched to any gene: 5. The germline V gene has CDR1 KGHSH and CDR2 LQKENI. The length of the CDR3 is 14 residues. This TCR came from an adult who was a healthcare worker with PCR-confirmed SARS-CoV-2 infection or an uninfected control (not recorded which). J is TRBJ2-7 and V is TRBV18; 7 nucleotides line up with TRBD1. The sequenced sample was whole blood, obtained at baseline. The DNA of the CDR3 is TGTGCCAGCTCTCGACAGGGAACCTCCTACGAGCAGTACTTC. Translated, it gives CASSRQGTSYEQYF.